The table lists the clone carrying this T cell receptor beta chain with a few counts. Trimming cost V 4 bases and J 1 base, with 10 bases left between them. CDR1 is MNHEY and CDR2 is SVGEGT in the germline V gene. This CDR3 is built from 15 residues. This sample's time point: newly diagnosed GD, antithyroid drugs for less than 3 months. With RNA extracted from PBMCs as input, the TCR library was made. Diagnosis followed American Thyroid Association guidelines for Graves' disease. The data derive from a study of regulatory T cells in long-lasting Graves disease. TCR beta libraries were built with iRepertoire HTBI primers and Arm-PCR of CDR3 regions. TCRdb re-derived calls from the multiplex PCR reads in MiXCR, one entry per CDR3 protein. The sample carries 350,000 to 500,000 distinct CDR3 sequences, about a sixth recorded once. The data were also submitted as part of a second study, on T cells in Graves' hyperthyroidism and ophthalmopathy. That source adds: Most thyroid clonotypes expanded above 0.001 appeared in blood too.

The chain carries TRBV6-2 or TRBV6-3 and TRBJ2-2; the D is unclear. The sample consisted of peripheral blood mononuclear cells (PBMCs), taken at new diagnosis, from a patient treated with antithyroid drugs. The TCR was taken from a young woman with Graves disease. The CDR3: CASSFRILNTGELFF. DNA of the CDR3: TGTGCCAGCAGTTTCCGGATCTTGAACACCGGGGAGCTGTTTTTT.